The 8 T cell receptor beta chains reported below all come from one sample, sequenced in a study of early T cells in non-severe SARS-CoV-2 infection. TCRdb re-derived calls from the 5' RACE reads in MiXCR, one entry per CDR3 protein. The table has approximately 30,000 distinct CDR3 sequences, approximately 5% seen once. Sequenced: whole blood. The source is an adult who was a healthcare worker with PCR-confirmed SARS-CoV-2 infection or an uninfected control (not recorded which).

For the CDR3, the DNA is TGTGCCAGCAGCTTAGCGGTCAAACGTAATGAAAAACTGTTTTTT. Translation gives CASSLAVKRNEKLFF. This chain joins TRBV11-3 and TRBJ1-4; D unclear. V lost 1 base and J lost 4, with 10 bases in between. Looked up from germline, CDR1 is SGHNT and CDR2 is YENEEA. The CDR3 runs to 15 residues.

This clonotype has ten or more counts. The CDR3 DNA sequence: TGCAGTGCTCCCCCTCTGAGCTCCTACAATGAGCAGTTCTTC. It yields the protein CSAPPLSSYNEQFF. This chain links TRBV20-1 with TRBJ2-1; D not certain. This CDR3 has 14 residues. Trimming removed 5 bases from V and 0 bases from J, with 11 bases in between. CDR1 is DFQATT, CDR2 SNEGSKA, per germline (reference sequence).

This clonotype has just a few counts. The genes are TRBV12-3 or TRBV12-4 and TRBJ2-5; 7 bases align to TRBD1. Trimming cost V 3 bases and J 10 bases; bases outside gene matches: 8. This CDR3 is 13 amino acids long. The CDR3 DNA follows: TGTGCCAGCAGTTTTAGGGGGCTCCGGGACCAGTACTTC. Translated, it gives CASSFRGLRDQYF.

This clonotype appeared many times. This chain uses TRBV2 with TRBJ1-6; D might be TRBD1 (6 bases). The CDR3 is made up of 15 amino acids. Trimming took 7 bases from V and 6 from J, leaving 16 bases between them. Germline-derived CDR1 and CDR2 are SNHLY and FYNNEI. CDR3 sequence: CASTFTGTLNSPLHF. The CDR3 coding sequence is TGTGCCAGCACCTTCACCGGGACACTTAATTCACCCCTCCACTTT.

Ten or more counts support this clonotype. The V call is TRBV14, the J call TRBJ1-6, with D perhaps matching TRBD1 (5 bases). The CDR3 contains 14 residues. Germline CDR1 and CDR2: SGHDN and FVKESK. V was shortened by 4 bases and J by 9 bases, with 13 bases between the two germline ends. The CDR3, as DNA: TGTGCCAGCAGCCCGGGACTTAACGGTTCACCCCTCCACTTT. Translated, it gives CASSPGLNGSPLHF.

Note on this clonotype: An end of the junction does not agree with germline; a read error may underlie this. The V and J genes are TRBV7-9 and TRBJ2-7, with 10 bases lining up with TRBD2. This CDR3 spans 13 amino acids. CDR1 is SEHNR, CDR2 FQNEAQ, per germline (reference sequence). The CDR3 sequence: CASSPWVAGGPPF. The CDR3 nucleotides read TGTGCCAGCAGCCCCTGGGTAGCGGGGGGCCCACCTTTC.

This clonotype was picked up a small number of times. The chain combines TRBV6-6 with TRBJ2-5, with 14 bases matching TRBD2. The junction had 2 bases not matched to a gene; V was cut back by 1 base and J by 4 bases. Germline V CDR1 and CDR2: MNHNY, SVGAGI (reference sequence). The CDR3 has 16 residues. In DNA form, the CDR3 reads TGTGCCAGCAGTTACTGGACTAGCGGGGGGAGAGAGACCCAGTACTTC. As protein: CASSYWTSGGRETQYF.

This clonotype appeared a few times. This chain joins TRBV3-1 and TRBJ1-2; D is undetermined. Germline CDR1 LGHDT, CDR2 YNNKEL (reference sequence). V lost 4 bases and J 4 bases, leaving 16 bases between the germline ends. The CDR3 spans 15 residues. The CDR3 loop reads CASSPGRRIPYGYTF. The CDR3 coding sequence is TGTGCCAGCAGCCCGGGCCGACGAATCCCCTATGGCTACACCTTC.